The present T cell receptor (beta chain) was sequenced within a study of OX40 agonist ivuxolimab in advanced cancers. Systemic immunosuppression or autoimmune disease history was grounds to exclude patients. Sampled blood was obtained at baseline, cycle 4 day 1, and cycle 7 day 1. The CDR3 totals 16 residues. V dropped 4 bases and J dropped 4; count of bases not matched to a gene: 7. From germline, CDR1 is LNHDA and CDR2 SQIVND (reference sequence). In its sample, this clone was seen once. Clones were sequenced by immunoSEQ multiplex PCR, and TCRdb holds only the in-frame ones, with some missing. The repertoire consists of fewer than 90,000 clones, with over 75% occurring once and the leading ten covering approximately 3.1%.

This clonotype was obtained from an adult with an advanced solid tumor such as melanoma, head and neck, liver or kidney cancer. The chain employs TRBV19 and TRBJ2-1, with 10 bases aligning to TRBD1. The sequences come from CD4+ or CD8+ T cells sorted from blood, collected in a trial of the OX40 agonist ivuxolimab. The CDR3 loop is CASSTQWDRGYNEQFF. The DNA of the CDR3 is TGTGCCAGTAGTACCCAATGGGACAGGGGATACAATGAGCAGTTCTTC.